This TCR beta chain emerged from a study of long-term antiretroviral therapy in people with HIV (dated by TCRdb to 2022 to 2024). With respect to the entire study: The earliest samples were collected approximately a decade before the 2015 WHO recommendation for immediate ART, a period when ART was typically delayed until CD4 counts fell. This retrospective serial study examined whether starting ART and sustained HIV suppression were associated with changes in the composition and diversity of the TRB repertoire in peripheral blood. From fewer than 35 adults with confirmed HIV infection, the cohort provided some 200 cryopreserved PBMC samples, gathered serially across a mean of about six years (range 1-12). Of the roughly 27 participants with HIV, eleven were female. Test extractions of a monoclonal T-cell line alongside 33 polyclonal samples showed no cross-contamination during QIAcube processing.

The immunoSEQ hsTCRB v3.0 assay was used at survey level resolution for TRB variable region sequencing. The target sequencing depth for TRB was about 40,000-55,000 T-cell genomes per sample. Pooled TRB libraries were sequenced on an Illumina MiSeq with a v3 150-cycle kit. The published analysis was carried out like this. Repertoire analysis was performed in R inside a reproducible Nextflow workflow that covered QC, data transformation and analysis. Custom analyses were implemented in LymphoSeq2, an R package for AIRR-Seq data exploration. A few samples that produced fewer than 5000 total TRB sequences were removed, so 190 or so HIV repertoires were analyzed. Among the 170 to 200 retained HIV repertoires, 55 to 65 were collected before ART initiation and approximately 130 were collected after ART initiation. Each repertoire was downsampled to 5000 TRB nucleotide sequences, and summary statistics were averaged across 100 downsampling iterations. Only TRB sequences with CDR3 regions of at least seven amino acids were retained for analysis. Diversity was measured with a Shannon entropy-derived clonality score and the Gini coefficient. In the repertoire networks, any two of the top 5000 CDR3 amino acid sequences were linked whenever the two sequences differed by an edit distance of one. Antigen specificity groups and MHC restriction were predicted for TRB CDR3 amino acid sequences with GLIPH2. Known CMV, EBV, HIV or tissue antigen associations were flagged by matching CDR3 amino acid sequences against VDJdb and McPAS-TCR. Pre-ART, post-ART and control groups were compared with Wilcoxon signed-rank tests and Holm-Bonferroni correction. This is the immuneACCESS table as TCRdb keeps it, with only in-frame sequences that have V and J called. A part of the clones is gone; compared with another copy, unresolved V genes explain less than half, and the rest is unexplained. V and J calls and clone size are as listed in that table; D and trimming were resolved from the DNA. Present in this sample are almost 30,000 clones, about 90% of which were seen just once. The ten largest clones add up to around 9% of the sample.

Inclusion was restricted to participants for whom at least one PBMC sample before ART initiation and at least two post-ART samples were available. Every participant with HIV received treatment in the United States of America. Cryopreserved samples of about 1-11 million PBMC were thawed and washed before DNA extraction. At the time of the earliest PBMC sample for each participant with HIV, ages ranged from roughly 23 to 60 years. PBMC samples from each participant spanned 1-4 timepoints before ART initiation and 2-8 timepoints after ART initiation, with a median of 7 samples. For every participant, serial HIV viral load, CD4+ T-cell count, ART history and demographic data were obtained. Genomic DNA was extracted from unsorted PBMC with a Qiagen kit on a QIAcube, with processing performed in batches of 12 samples. The V end loses 0 bases and the J end loses 1 base, and a stretch of 2 bases separates them. Sequences LGHNT (CDR1) and FRNRAP (CDR2) are obtained from the germline V gene. The CDR3 contains 13 residues, cysteine and phenylalanine counted. Only the CDR3 part of the read is kept: 39 bases, read in frame from the first base.

What the authors observed across the whole study: Since PBMC availability was limited, sequencing covered only the TCR beta chain, with no alpha chain pairing. CDR3 length ranges in HIV repertoires were narrower than in controls, and network structure suggested an antigen-experienced repertoire with only a slight naive shift after ART. Because pre-ART samples had limited cell numbers, profiling was done on unsorted PBMC rather than on sorted CD4+ and CD8+ T cells. Starting ART was linked to a significant rise in TRB diversity, yet even with long-term ART the diversity remained significantly lower than in transplant donor controls. Samples dated from the mid-2000s to the late 2010s, and the ART regimens used may be less effective than current ones. No data were available on ART adherence, viral resistance or therapy changes, limiting inferences about post-ART repertoire changes. The repertoire was dominated across all time points by expanded TRB clones identified before ART initiation, although this dominance was seen to fluctuate and to decrease in many PLHIV after ART.

Remarks on this clone: This receptor's antigen is unknown. No base qualities exist here, and no much larger clone lies one base off it.

The chain is assembled from TRBV12-5 and TRBJ2-3; the D gene lacks a confident call. Material: unsorted PBMCs, obtained 3.2 years before starting antiretroviral therapy. The receptor was derived from a man aged 50-59 years with HIV. The DNA sequence is TGTGCTAGTGGTTTGGTGGGCACAGATACGCAGTATTTT. This sequence encodes CASGLVGTDTQYF.